The present T cell receptor beta chain was sequenced within a study of cytotoxic CD8 clonotypes in ibrutinib-treated CLL. Study background: The group held 11 relapsed/refractory and 15 treatment-naive patients, with 17 to 18 IGHV unmutated. Mean productive templates were about 260,000; mean productive rearrangements were roughly 94,000.

This CDR3 spans 15 amino acids. CDR1 and CDR2 (germline): MNHEY, SMNVEV (reference sequence). Trimming shortened V by 5 bases and J by 5 bases, and 18 bases separated the two germline ends. Overall study findings and caveats: Treatment saw public clonotypes, which were uncommon, either contract or stay stable.

In its sample, this clone was seen a few times. Its antigen is not identified. Using immunoSEQ multiplex PCR, the repertoire was profiled, and TCRdb retains in-frame clones only, with some absent. The sample carries some 350,000 clones, approximately 67% recorded once. With cryopreserved PBMCs as the source, roughly 2 micrograms of genomic DNA went to TCR beta libraries. The receptor's source is a human donor with chronic lymphocytic leukemia. The J gene is TRBJ1-2, the V gene TRBV27; D perhaps matches TRBD1 (5 bases). Specimen: PBMCs, collected after 36 months of ibrutinib treatment. CDR3 nucleotide sequence: TGTGCCAGCAGTCCCAACCTAGGGACGCCGTATGGCTACACCTTC. Residues: CASSPNLGTPYGYTF.